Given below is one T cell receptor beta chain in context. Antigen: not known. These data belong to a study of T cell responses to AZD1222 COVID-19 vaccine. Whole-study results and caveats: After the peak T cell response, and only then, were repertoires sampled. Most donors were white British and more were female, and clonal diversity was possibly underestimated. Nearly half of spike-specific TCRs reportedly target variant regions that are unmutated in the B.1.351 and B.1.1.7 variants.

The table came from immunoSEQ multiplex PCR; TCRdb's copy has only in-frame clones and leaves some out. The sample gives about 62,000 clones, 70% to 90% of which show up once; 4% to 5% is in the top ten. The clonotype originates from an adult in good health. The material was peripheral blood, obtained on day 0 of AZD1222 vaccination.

CDR3 DNA: TGTGCCAGCAGCCTATCGACAGGGAATCCTGAAAAACTGTTTTTT. Its translation: CASSLSTGNPEKLFF. The rearrangement uses TRBV7-9 and TRBJ1-4; 7 nucleotides align to TRBD1. Germline trimming cut 5 bases from V and 7 bases from J; bases unmatched to any gene: 10. CDR3 size: 15 residues. Germline CDR1 SEHNR, CDR2 FQNEAQ (reference sequence).